This entry concerns a single T cell receptor (beta chain). This sample stems from a study of shared clonotypes between healthy human individuals. Clones were sequenced by immunoSEQ multiplex PCR, and TCRdb holds only the in-frame ones, with some missing. The sample includes 500,000 to 550,000 clones, approximately 95% of them seen just once. Germline CDR1 reads SEHNR; CDR2 reads FQNEAQ (reference sequence). This CDR3 has 13 residues. V lost 3 bases and J 3 bases, leaving 9 bases between the germline ends. The sequencing input was naive CD4+ T cells sorted from blood. The subset is: CD45RA+ positively selected. The TCR was taken from a young woman in good health. The V call is TRBV7-9, the J call TRBJ2-7; the D is unclear. The CDR3 DNA is TGTGCCAGCAGCTTGTTGACTGACTACGAGCAGTACTTC. This sequence encodes CASSLLTDYEQYF.